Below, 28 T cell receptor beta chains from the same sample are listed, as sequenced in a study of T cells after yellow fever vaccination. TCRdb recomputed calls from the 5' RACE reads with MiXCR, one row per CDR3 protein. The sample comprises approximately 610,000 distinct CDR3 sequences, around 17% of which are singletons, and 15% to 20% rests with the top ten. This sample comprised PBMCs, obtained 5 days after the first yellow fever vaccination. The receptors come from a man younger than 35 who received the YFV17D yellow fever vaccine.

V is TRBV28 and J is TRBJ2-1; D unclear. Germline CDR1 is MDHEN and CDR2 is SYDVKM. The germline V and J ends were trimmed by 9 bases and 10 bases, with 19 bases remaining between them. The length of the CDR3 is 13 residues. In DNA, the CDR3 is TGTGCCAGTCGGACCAGCGACCTGAGGGAGCAGTTCTTC. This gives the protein CASRTSDLREQFF.

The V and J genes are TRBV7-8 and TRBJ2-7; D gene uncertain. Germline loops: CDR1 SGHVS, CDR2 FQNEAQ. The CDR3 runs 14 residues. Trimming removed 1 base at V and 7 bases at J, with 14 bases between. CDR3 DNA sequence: TGTGCCAGCAGCTTAGTAGCCGGGTGGTGGGAGCAGTACTTC. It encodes CASSLVAGWWEQYF.

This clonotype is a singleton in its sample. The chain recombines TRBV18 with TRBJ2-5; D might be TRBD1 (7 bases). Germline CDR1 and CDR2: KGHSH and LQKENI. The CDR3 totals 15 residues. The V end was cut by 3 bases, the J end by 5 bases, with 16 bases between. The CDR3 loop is CASSPEGAPRETQYF. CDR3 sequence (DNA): TGTGCCAGCTCACCGGAGGGGGCGCCCCGGGAGACCCAGTACTTC.

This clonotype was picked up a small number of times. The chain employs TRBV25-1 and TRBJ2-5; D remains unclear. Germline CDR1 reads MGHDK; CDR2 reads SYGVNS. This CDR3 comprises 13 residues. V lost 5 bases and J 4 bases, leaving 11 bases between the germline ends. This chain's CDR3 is CASSQHSGETQYF. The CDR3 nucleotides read TGTGCCAGCAGTCAACATAGTGGAGAGACCCAGTACTTC.

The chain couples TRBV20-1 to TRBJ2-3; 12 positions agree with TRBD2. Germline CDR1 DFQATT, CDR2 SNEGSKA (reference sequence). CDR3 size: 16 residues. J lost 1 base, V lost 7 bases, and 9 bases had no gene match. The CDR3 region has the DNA TGCAGTGGCTCCCCCCGGACTAGCGGGGGCACAGATACGCAGTATTTT. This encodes CSGSPRTSGGTDTQYF.

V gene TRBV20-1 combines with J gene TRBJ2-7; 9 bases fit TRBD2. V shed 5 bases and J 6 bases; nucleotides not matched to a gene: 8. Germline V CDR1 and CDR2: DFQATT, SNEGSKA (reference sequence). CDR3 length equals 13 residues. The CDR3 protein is CSAVGLAGGEQYV. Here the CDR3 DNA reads TGCAGTGCTGTGGGACTAGCAGGCGGCGAGCAGTACGTC.

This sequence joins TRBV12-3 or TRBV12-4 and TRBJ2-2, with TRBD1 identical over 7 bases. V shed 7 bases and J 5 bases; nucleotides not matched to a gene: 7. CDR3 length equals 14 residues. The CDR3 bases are TGTGCCAGCACCCCGGGACAGCTGACCGGGGAGCTGTTTTTT. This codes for CASTPGQLTGELFF.

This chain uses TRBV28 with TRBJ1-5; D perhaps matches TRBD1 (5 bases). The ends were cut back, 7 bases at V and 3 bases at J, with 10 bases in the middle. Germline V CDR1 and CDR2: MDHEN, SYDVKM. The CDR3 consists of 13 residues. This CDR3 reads CASTGRNNQPQHF. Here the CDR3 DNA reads TGTGCCAGCACGGGACGGAACAATCAGCCCCAGCATTTT.

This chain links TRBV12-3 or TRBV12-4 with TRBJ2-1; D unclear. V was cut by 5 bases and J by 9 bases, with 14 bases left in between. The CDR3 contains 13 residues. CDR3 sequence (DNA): TGTGCCAGCAGTCGGATGTGGAACACTGAGCAGTTCTTC. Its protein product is CASSRMWNTEQFF.

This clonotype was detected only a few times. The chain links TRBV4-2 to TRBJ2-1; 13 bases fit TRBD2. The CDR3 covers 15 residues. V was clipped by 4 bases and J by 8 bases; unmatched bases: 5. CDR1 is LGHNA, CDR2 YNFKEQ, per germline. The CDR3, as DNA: TGTGCCAGCAGCCTCACTAGCGGGGGGGCCCATGAGCAGTTCTTC. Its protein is CASSLTSGGAHEQFF.

CDR3: CASSQPIGGQGPGRANVLTF. CDR3 coding DNA: TGTGCCAGCAGCCAACCCATTGGGGGACAGGGCCCTGGAAGGGCCAACGTCCTGACTTTC. This chain links TRBV7-9 with TRBJ2-6; 9 bases map to TRBD1. CDR1 and CDR2 (germline): SEHNR, FQNEAQ (reference sequence). The CDR3 length is 20 residues. V was clipped by 5 bases and J by 5 bases; unmatched bases: 19.

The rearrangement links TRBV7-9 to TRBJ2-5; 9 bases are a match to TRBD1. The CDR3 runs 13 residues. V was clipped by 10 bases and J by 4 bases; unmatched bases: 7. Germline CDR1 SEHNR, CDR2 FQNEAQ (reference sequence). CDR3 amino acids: CATNRGRPETQYF. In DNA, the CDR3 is TGTGCCACTAACAGGGGGCGCCCAGAGACCCAGTACTTC.

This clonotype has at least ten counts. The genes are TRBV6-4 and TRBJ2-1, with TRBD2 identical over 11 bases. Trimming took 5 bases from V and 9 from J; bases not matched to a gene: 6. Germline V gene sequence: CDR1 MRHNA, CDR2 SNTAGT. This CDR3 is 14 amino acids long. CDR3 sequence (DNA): TGTGCCAGCAGTCTTAGCGGGGGGGCCGGTGAGCAGTTCTTC. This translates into CASSLSGGAGEQFF.

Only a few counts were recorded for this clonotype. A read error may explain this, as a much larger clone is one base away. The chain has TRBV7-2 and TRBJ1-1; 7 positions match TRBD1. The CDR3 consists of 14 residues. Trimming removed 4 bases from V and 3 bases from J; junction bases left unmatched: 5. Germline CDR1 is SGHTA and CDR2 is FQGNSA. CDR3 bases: TGTGCCAGCAGCTCCGAACAGGGGTACACTGAAGCTTTCTTT. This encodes CASSSEQGYTEAFF. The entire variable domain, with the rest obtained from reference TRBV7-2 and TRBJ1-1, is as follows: GAGVSQSPSNKVTEKGKDVELRCDPISGHTALYWYRQSLGQGLEFLIYFQGNSAPDKSGLPSDRFSAERTGGSVSTLTIQRTQQEDSAVYLCASSSEQGYTEAFFGQGTRLTVV.

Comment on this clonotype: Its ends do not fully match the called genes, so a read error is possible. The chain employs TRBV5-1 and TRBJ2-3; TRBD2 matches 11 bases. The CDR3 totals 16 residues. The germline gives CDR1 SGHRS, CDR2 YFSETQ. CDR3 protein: CASTPPSGGSTDSQYF. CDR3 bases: TGCGCCAGCACCCCACCTAGCGGGGGGTCCACAGATTCGCAGTATTTT.

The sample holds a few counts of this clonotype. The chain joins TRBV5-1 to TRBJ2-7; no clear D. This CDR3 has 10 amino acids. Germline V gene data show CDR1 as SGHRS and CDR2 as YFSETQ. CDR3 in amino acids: CASSLAVVSV. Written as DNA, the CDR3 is TGCGCCAGCAGCTTGGCCGTGGTGAGCGTC.

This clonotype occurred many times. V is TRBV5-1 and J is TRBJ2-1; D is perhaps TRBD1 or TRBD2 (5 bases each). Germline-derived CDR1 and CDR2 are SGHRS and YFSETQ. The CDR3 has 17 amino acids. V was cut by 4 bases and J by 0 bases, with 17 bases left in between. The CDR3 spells CASSIHWGTVSYNEQFF. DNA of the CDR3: TGCGCCAGCAGCATACACTGGGGGACCGTCTCCTACAATGAGCAGTTCTTC.

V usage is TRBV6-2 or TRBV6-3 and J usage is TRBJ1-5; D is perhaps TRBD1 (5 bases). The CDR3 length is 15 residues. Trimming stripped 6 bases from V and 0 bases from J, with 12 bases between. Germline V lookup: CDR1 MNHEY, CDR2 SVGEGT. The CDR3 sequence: CASRAVGVSNQPQHF. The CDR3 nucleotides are TGTGCCAGCAGAGCAGTGGGGGTTAGCAATCAGCCCCAGCATTTT.

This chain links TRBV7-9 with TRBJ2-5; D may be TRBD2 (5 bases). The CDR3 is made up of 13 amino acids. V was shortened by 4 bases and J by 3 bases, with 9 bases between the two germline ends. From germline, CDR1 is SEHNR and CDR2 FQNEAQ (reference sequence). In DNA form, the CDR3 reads TGTGCCAGCAGCTCTCTACTAGAAGAGACCCAGTACTTC. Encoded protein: CASSSLLEETQYF.

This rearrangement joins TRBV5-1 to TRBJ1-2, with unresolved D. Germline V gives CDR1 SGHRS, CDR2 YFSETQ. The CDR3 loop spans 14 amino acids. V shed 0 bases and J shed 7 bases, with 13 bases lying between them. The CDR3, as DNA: TGCGCCAGCAGCTTGGCCCCCGGACCAAGTGGCTACACCTTC. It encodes CASSLAPGPSGYTF.

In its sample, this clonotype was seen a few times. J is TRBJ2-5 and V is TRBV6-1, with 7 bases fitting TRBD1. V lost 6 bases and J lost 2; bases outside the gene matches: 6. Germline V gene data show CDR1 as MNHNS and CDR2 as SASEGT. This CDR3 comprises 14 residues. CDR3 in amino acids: CASSRTGSQETQYF. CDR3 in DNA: TGTGCCAGCAGCCGGACAGGATCACAAGAGACCCAGTACTTC.

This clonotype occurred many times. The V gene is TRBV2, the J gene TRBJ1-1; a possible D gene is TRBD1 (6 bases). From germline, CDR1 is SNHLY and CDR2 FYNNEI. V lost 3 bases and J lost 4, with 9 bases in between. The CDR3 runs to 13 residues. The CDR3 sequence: CASSEEGGTEAFF. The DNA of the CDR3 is TGTGCCAGCAGTGAGGAGGGGGGCACTGAAGCTTTCTTT.

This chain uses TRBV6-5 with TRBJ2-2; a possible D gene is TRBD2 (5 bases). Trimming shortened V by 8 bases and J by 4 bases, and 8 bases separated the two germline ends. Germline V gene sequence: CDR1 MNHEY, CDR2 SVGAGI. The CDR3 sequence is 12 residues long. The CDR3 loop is CASAGLTGELFF. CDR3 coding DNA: TGTGCCAGCGCTGGACTCACCGGGGAGCTGTTTTTT.

CDR3 sequence reads: CASSNMGIAGGPGELFF. CDR3 in DNA: TGTGCCAGCAGTAACATGGGGATAGCGGGGGGGCCCGGGGAGCTGTTTTTT. J is TRBJ2-2 and V is TRBV4-2; 11 bases agree with TRBD2. Germline V gene lookup returns CDR1 LGHNA and CDR2 YNFKEQ. V was pared by 6 bases and J by 6 bases, with 12 bases of the junction left unmatched. CDR3 length: 17 amino acids.

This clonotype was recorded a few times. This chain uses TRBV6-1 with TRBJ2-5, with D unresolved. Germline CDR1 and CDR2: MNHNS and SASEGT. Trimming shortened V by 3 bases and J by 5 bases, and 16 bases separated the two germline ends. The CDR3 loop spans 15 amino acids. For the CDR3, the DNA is TGTGCCAGCAGTGATGCTCTCGGGTTTCGGGAGACCCAGTACTTC. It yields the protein CASSDALGFRETQYF.

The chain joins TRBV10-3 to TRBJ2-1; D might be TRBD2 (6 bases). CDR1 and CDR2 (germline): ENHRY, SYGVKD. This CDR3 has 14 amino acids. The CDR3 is CAGAGGAGADEQFF. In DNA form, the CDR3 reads TGTGCAGGAGCGGGCGGTGCCGGGGCAGATGAGCAGTTCTTC.

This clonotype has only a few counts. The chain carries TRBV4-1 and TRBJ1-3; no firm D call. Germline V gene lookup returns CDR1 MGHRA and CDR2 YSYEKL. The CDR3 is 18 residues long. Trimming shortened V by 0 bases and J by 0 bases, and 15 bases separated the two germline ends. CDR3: CASSQELSPTLSGNTIYF. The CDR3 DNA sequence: TGCGCCAGCAGCCAAGAACTGAGCCCTACCCTCTCTGGAAACACCATATATTTT.

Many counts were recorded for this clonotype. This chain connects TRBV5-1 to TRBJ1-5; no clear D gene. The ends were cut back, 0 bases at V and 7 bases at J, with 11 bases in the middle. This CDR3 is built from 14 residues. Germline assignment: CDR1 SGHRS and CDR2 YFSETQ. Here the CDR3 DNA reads TGCGCCAGCAGCTTGGGGGCAGATTTGCAGCCCCAGCATTTT. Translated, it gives CASSLGADLQPQHF.